One and the same sample provided the 6 T cell receptor beta chains below, sequenced in a study of cytomegalovirus exposure and HLA in healthy donors. Use of 60 Vbeta and 13 Jbeta primers characterized the PCR. TCRdb keeps only in-frame clones here, not all; method: immunoSEQ multiplex PCR. The table lists 95,000 to 150,000 clones, about 73% of them singletons. Sequenced sample: PBMCs. The receptors shown here come from a woman between 35 and 50 years old in good health and CMV-seronegative.

There are a few counts of this clone. This rearrangement joins TRBV7-9 to TRBJ1-2; D gene uncertain. Germline CDR1 SEHNR, CDR2 FQNEAQ (reference sequence). There are 14 residues in the CDR3. V dropped 5 bases and J dropped 2 bases, with 12 bases sitting between them. CDR3: CASSRVSENYGYTF. In DNA, the CDR3 is TGTGCCAGCAGCCGGGTGTCCGAAAACTATGGCTACACCTTC.

V and J are TRBV4-2 and TRBJ2-1; a weak D match, TRBD2 (6 bases). V lost 0 bases to trimming and J lost 3 bases, with 12 bases between them. The CDR3 totals 16 residues. Germline CDR1 and CDR2: LGHNA and YNFKEQ. This chain's CDR3 is CASSQDRPGGYNEQFF. CDR3 nucleotide sequence: TGTGCCAGCAGCCAAGACCGACCCGGGGGCTACAATGAGCAGTTCTTC.

The chain joins TRBV5-1 to TRBJ2-2, with 7 positions matching TRBD2. The germline CDR1 and CDR2 sequences are SGHRS and YFSETQ. V lost 0 bases, J lost 1 base, and 3 bases stayed unmatched. CDR3 length: 16 residues. CDR3 residues: CASSLAPGGNTGELFF. For the CDR3, the DNA is TGCGCCAGCAGCTTGGCCCCGGGGGGGAACACCGGGGAGCTGTTTTTT.

The chain couples TRBV2 to TRBJ1-5, with unresolved D. CDR1 and CDR2 (germline): SNHLY, FYNNEI. This CDR3 is built from 18 residues. V was trimmed by 0 bases and J by 2 bases, leaving 17 bases between them. The CDR3 here is CASSEAGFLGTGNQPQHF. As DNA, the CDR3 is TGTGCCAGCAGTGAAGCAGGTTTTCTAGGTACTGGCAATCAGCCCCAGCATTTT. The complete variable domain, with remaining parts taken from reference TRBV2 and TRBJ1-5, reads EPEVTQTPSHQVTQMGQEVILRCVPISNHLYFYWYRQILGQKVEFLVSFYNNEISEKSEIFDDQFSVERPDGSNFTLKIRSTKLEDSAMYFCASSEAGFLGTGNQPQHFGDGTRLSIL.

This clone was counted once. The V call is TRBV6-5, the J call TRBJ1-2; TRBD1 matches at 7 bases. The V and J ends lost 6 bases and 6 bases, in that order; junction bases with no gene match: 7. CDR3 length equals 13 residues. CDR1 is MNHEY, CDR2 SVGAGI, per germline. CDR3 nucleotides: TGTGCCAGCAGCCAGGGACAGAAAAATGGCTACACCTTC. Translation: CASSQGQKNGYTF.

The chain uses TRBV28 and TRBJ1-5, with 7 positions matching TRBD1. Losses at the gene ends were 2 bases for V and 6 bases for J; bases not matched to a gene: 7. This CDR3 region has 15 residues. Per the germline V gene, CDR1 is MDHEN and CDR2 is SYDVKM. The CDR3 protein is CASSLPRGSVQPQHF. CDR3 DNA: TGTGCCAGCAGTTTACCCAGGGGGTCGGTTCAGCCCCAGCATTTT.